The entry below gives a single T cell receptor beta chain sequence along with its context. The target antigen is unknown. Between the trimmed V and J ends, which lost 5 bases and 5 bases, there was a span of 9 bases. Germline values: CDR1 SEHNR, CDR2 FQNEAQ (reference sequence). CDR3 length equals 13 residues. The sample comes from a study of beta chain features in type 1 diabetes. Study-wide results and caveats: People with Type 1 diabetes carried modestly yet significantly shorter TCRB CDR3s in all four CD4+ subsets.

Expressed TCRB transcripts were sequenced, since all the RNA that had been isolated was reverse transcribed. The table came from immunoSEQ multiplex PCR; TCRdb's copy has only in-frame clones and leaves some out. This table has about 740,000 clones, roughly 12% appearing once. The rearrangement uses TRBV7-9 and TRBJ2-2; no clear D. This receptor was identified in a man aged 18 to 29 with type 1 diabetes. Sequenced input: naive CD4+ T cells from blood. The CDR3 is CASSLSRTGELFF. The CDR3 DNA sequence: TGTGCCAGCAGCCTTAGCCGTACCGGGGAGCTGTTTTTT.